The clone carrying this TCR beta chain occurred many times. What it binds is not known. The CDR3 runs to 15 residues. CDR1 is MNHNY and CDR2 is SVGAGI in the germline V gene (reference sequence). The germline V and J ends were trimmed by 7 bases and 3 bases, with 16 bases remaining between them. The entry originates in a study of read filtering for tumor transcriptome and immune sequencing. At the level of the study: Among patients, 17 to 20 were male and around 13 female, aged about 47 to 80 (mean about 72).

Study-level findings and limits: Single-read clonotypes: about 81.9% of IR-seq clonotypes (about 3.5% of reads), about 70% of RNA-seq clonotypes (44.6% of reads).

This library used around 0.4 ug RNA and molecular barcoded adaptors spanning alpha/delta and beta/gamma chains. MiXCR was run by TCRdb on the reads, yielding one entry per CDR3 protein. The table has some 38,000 distinct CDR3 sequences, around 11% seen once. The chain recombines TRBV6-6 with TRBJ1-5, with a possible D match to TRBD1 (5 bases). This receptor was taken from a donor at least 40 years old with multiple myeloma. The sequenced sample consisted of a population of CD138-negative cells sorted from bone marrow. In DNA form, the CDR3 reads TGTGCCAGCACCCCTGGGGCTGGGACCAATCAGCCCCAGCATTTT. Translation: CASTPGAGTNQPQHF.